This passage covers 6 T cell receptor beta chains from one sample sequenced in a study of blood T cell repertoires in COVID-19. Assay used: immunoSEQ multiplex PCR; TCRdb lists only in-frame clones, some missing. The sample lists 51,000 or so clones; just under 90% were seen once. Sequenced material: peripheral blood. The receptors derive from an elderly man with active or convalescent COVID-19.

This chain uses TRBV12-3 or TRBV12-4 with TRBJ2-2; maybe TRBD1 (6 bases). The CDR3 sequence is 13 residues long. Trimming removed 3 bases at V and 11 bases at J, with 13 bases between. The CDR3: CASSFPGRGELFF. CDR3 DNA: TGTGCCAGCAGTTTTCCCGGCAGGGGAGAGCTGTTTTTT.

This clone has a single count. The CDR3 here is CASNSGMGTEAFF. The DNA for the CDR3 is TGTGCCAGTAACTCAGGGATGGGGACTGAAGCTTTCTTT. The chain links TRBV19 to TRBJ1-1, with a tentative D call TRBD1 (5 bases). The CDR3 has 13 amino acids. Germline values: CDR1 LNHDA, CDR2 SQIVND (reference sequence). The V end lost 7 bases, the J end lost 5 bases, and 14 bases lay between the germline ends.

The CDR3 DNA reads TGTGCCAGTACCCGACGGGGGTCCCAGCCCCAGCATTTT. Translation: CASTRRGSQPQHF. The genes are TRBV19 and TRBJ1-5, with D perhaps matching TRBD1 (5 bases). CDR1 LNHDA and CDR2 SQIVND come from the germline V gene (reference sequence). V was shortened by 7 bases and J by 7 bases, with 14 bases between the two germline ends. CDR3 length equals 13 residues.

The chain joins TRBV7-3 to TRBJ2-1, with D possibly matching TRBD1 (6 bases). The length of the CDR3 is 16 residues. Germline loops: CDR1 SGHTA, CDR2 FQGTGA. Trimming removed 1 base from V and 0 bases from J, with 10 bases in between. CDR3 residues: CASSLMQGSSYNEQFF. The DNA of the CDR3 is TGTGCCAGCAGCTTAATGCAGGGGAGCTCCTACAATGAGCAGTTCTTC.

CDR3 in amino acids: CASSLKMRAGQYGYTF. CDR3 nucleotide sequence: TGTGCCAGCAGTTTAAAGATGCGAGCAGGGCAGTATGGCTACACCTTC. The chain employs TRBV28 and TRBJ1-2; TRBD1 is a possible D gene (5 bases). The CDR3 consists of 16 residues. V shed 2 bases and J shed 5 bases, with 18 bases lying between them. Germline-derived CDR1 and CDR2 are MDHEN and SYDVKM.

J is TRBJ2-3 and V is TRBV6-4; 10 bases map to TRBD2. This CDR3 spans 15 amino acids. V gave up 2 bases and J gave up 5 bases; unmatched junction bases: 4. CDR1 and CDR2 from the germline V gene are MRHNA and SNTAGT. The CDR3 sequence is CASSDLSGGQDTQYF. The CDR3 DNA is TGTGCCAGCAGTGACCTTAGCGGGGGGCAAGATACGCAGTATTTT.